These 3 T cell receptor beta chains were sequenced from one sample in a study of vaccination and CD4 T cells after COVID-19. Sequenced with the Oncomine TCR Beta short-read assay was DNA taken from cultured CD4+ T cells. TCRdb re-derived calls from the PCR reads in MiXCR, one entry per CDR3 protein. The repertoire consists of a few thousand distinct CDR3 sequences, with 15% to 20% occurring once and the leading ten covering 26%. Regarding treatment: approximately 9-day PBMC culture with coronavirus spike peptide pools or control peptides (ViraFEST assay). Gathered ahead of the COVID-19 pandemic (2011-2018) were the CD4+ T cells of the unexposed donor. Their specific antigens are unknown. The specimen sequenced was CD4+ T cells from blood, cultured in vitro. The receptors shown here come from a human donor in good health.

The CDR3 DNA follows: TGCGCCAGCAGCCAAGTCTCCCTGGGGGGCAATCAGCCCCAGCATTTT. Protein: CASSQVSLGGNQPQHF. The chain combines TRBV4-1 with TRBJ1-5; D may be TRBD1 (5 bases). The CDR3 runs to 16 residues. Per germline, CDR1 MGHRA and CDR2 YSYEKL. Trimming took 1 base from V and 2 from J, leaving 12 bases between them.

This clonotype was picked up a small number of times. The chain has TRBV20-1 and TRBJ1-1; possibly TRBD1 for D (5 bases). Trimming left V 5 bases short and J 2 bases short, with 9 bases between. Germline V gene data show CDR1 as DFQATT and CDR2 as SNEGSKA (reference sequence). The CDR3 totals 12 residues. The CDR3 protein is CSAFDRNTEAFF. The CDR3, as DNA: TGCAGTGCTTTTGACAGAAACACTGAAGCTTTCTTT.

This chain connects TRBV7-2 to TRBJ1-5, with D perhaps TRBD1 (5 bases). This CDR3 contains 15 residues. V lost 4 bases, J lost 2 bases, and 12 bases lay in between. Germline V gene data show CDR1 as SGHTA and CDR2 as FQGNSA. This CDR3 reads CASSSSRDGNQPQHF. The CDR3, as DNA: TGTGCCAGCAGCTCAAGTCGGGACGGCAATCAGCCCCAGCATTTT.